These 27 T cell receptor beta chains share one sample of origin, sequenced in a study of Ad26.COV2.S vaccination and SARS-CoV-2 variants. Treatment reported: approximately 18 received Ad26.COV2.S at low or high dose, single or two shots; five or six received placebo; per-sample allocation not given. Sampling happened 63 days after the first vaccine or placebo injection. Sequencing was performed with immunoSEQ multiplex PCR; in TCRdb, only in-frame clones are kept and a portion is missing. The sample contains 440,000 or so clones, 90% of which appear only once. Sequences were derived from peripheral blood, sampled in a trial of Ad26.COV2.S vaccine versus placebo. The receptors here all came from a person aged 18 to 59 who received the Ad26.COV2.S COVID-19 vaccine or a placebo.

The chain links TRBV9 to TRBJ2-3, with D maybe TRBD1 (5 bases). Germline V gene data show CDR1 as SGDLS and CDR2 as YYNGEE. Trimming left V 3 bases short and J 2 bases short, with 13 bases between. The CDR3 has 15 residues. The CDR3 nucleotides are TGTGCCAGCAGCGCCCAAGGGGAACCCACAGATACGCAGTATTTT. Its translation is CASSAQGEPTDTQYF.

The V gene is TRBV5-4, the J gene TRBJ2-3, with no clear D. The V and J ends lost 4 bases and 1 base respectively, with 7 bases between them. The CDR3 is made up of 13 amino acids. CDR1 SGHNT and CDR2 YYREEE come from the germline V gene (reference sequence). The CDR3 here is CASSQLGTDTQYF. The DNA for the CDR3 is TGTGCCAGCAGCCAACTGGGCACAGATACGCAGTATTTT.

The chain couples TRBV24-1 to TRBJ2-3; tentatively, D is TRBD1 (5 bases). This CDR3 comprises 13 residues. Germline V CDR1 and CDR2: KGHDR, SFDVKD. Trimming left V 5 bases short and J 5 bases short, with 10 bases between. The CDR3 DNA reads TGTGCCACCAGTGTTCAGGGTTTAGATACGCAGTATTTT. As protein: CATSVQGLDTQYF.

As concerns this clone: The same CDR3 arises from other DNA sequences in this sample as well. The gene calls are TRBV18 and TRBJ1-6; tentatively, D is TRBD1 (5 bases). The CDR3 is made up of 14 amino acids. The V and J ends lost 1 base and 8 bases respectively, with 9 bases between them. The germline gives CDR1 KGHSH, CDR2 LQKENI. In nucleotides, the CDR3 is TGTGCCAGCTCACCACAGGGCAGGGATTCACCCCTCCACTTT. This gives the protein CASSPQGRDSPLHF.

This clone was detected only once. The gene calls are TRBV28 and TRBJ2-1; TRBD2 matches at 11 bases. Germline V lookup: CDR1 MDHEN, CDR2 SYDVKM. This CDR3 spans 14 amino acids. V lost 8 bases, J lost 7 bases, and 7 bases stayed unmatched. CDR3 sequence: CASGTSGRRNEQFF. CDR3 bases: TGTGCCAGCGGAACTAGCGGGAGAAGAAATGAGCAGTTCTTC. Filled out from reference TRBV28 and TRBJ2-1, the complete variable domain reads DVKVTQSSRYLVKRTGEKVFLECVQDMDHENMFWYRQDPGLGLRLIYFSYDVKMKEKGDIPEGYSVSREKKERFSLILESASTNQTSMYLCASGTSGRRNEQFFGPGTRLTVL.

The chain combines TRBV5-1 with TRBJ2-1; 14 bases agree with TRBD2. In germline, CDR1 is SGHRS, CDR2 YFSETQ. The CDR3 length is 21 residues. The V segment lost 0 bases and the J segment 6 bases; nucleotides outside the gene matches: 17. This CDR3 reads CASSLEPPGLAGVLGFNEQFF. The CDR3 nucleotides are TGCGCCAGCAGCTTGGAACCCCCGGGACTAGCGGGAGTCTTGGGGTTCAATGAGCAGTTCTTC.

This chain joins TRBV4-2 and TRBJ2-5; no clear D. Germline CDR1 and CDR2: LGHNA and YNFKEQ. CDR3 length equals 14 residues. The V and J ends lost 4 bases and 0 bases respectively, with 9 bases between them. DNA for the CDR3: TGTGCCAGCAGCCTCCCCGGCTACCAAGAGACCCAGTACTTC. Translating gives CASSLPGYQETQYF.

This clone was counted between two and nine times. This sequence joins TRBV19 and TRBJ2-3; D remains ambiguous. This CDR3 has 14 residues. Germline CDR1 is LNHDA and CDR2 is SQIVND (reference sequence). Trimming stripped 5 bases from V and 0 bases from J, with 9 bases between. The CDR3 DNA reads as TGTGCCAGTAGTCCGACATCTAGCACAGATACGCAGTATTTT. This codes for CASSPTSSTDTQYF.

This clone was detected once. The rearrangement joins TRBV28 to TRBJ2-3; tentative D call: TRBD2 (6 bases). The length of the CDR3 is 15 residues. V was clipped by 6 bases and J by 3 bases, with 16 bases between them. Germline lookup yields CDR1 MDHEN and CDR2 SYDVKM. The CDR3 sequence: CASRGGGAGTDTQYF. Written as DNA, the CDR3 is TGTGCCAGCAGGGGCGGCGGGGCAGGGACAGATACGCAGTATTTT. Together with reference TRBV28 and TRBJ2-3, the CDR3 gives the full variable domain: DVKVTQSSRYLVKRTGEKVFLECVQDMDHENMFWYRQDPGLGLRLIYFSYDVKMKEKGDIPEGYSVSREKKERFSLILESASTNQTSMYLCASRGGGAGTDTQYFGPGTRLTVL.

The V call is TRBV3-1 (or the pseudogene TRBV3-2), the J call TRBJ2-7; unclear D gene. Germline loops: CDR1 LGHDT, CDR2 YNNKEL (reference sequence). Trimming took off 1 base at V and 4 bases at J, with 14 bases between the two ends. This CDR3 has 15 residues. The CDR3 DNA reads as TGTGCCAGCAGCCAAGTTTTGAGCACGCTTTACGAGCAGTACTTC. This encodes CASSQVLSTLYEQYF.

The genes are TRBV7-2 and TRBJ1-2; D is ambiguous. CDR1 and CDR2 (germline): SGHTA, FQGNSA. V was clipped by 4 bases and J by 0 bases, with 18 bases between them. The CDR3 loop spans 17 amino acids. CDR3 sequence reads: CASSWLMTKATNYGYTF. The CDR3 DNA follows: TGTGCCAGCAGCTGGCTCATGACTAAAGCAACTAACTATGGCTACACCTTC.

The chain joins TRBV10-3 to TRBJ2-1, with 13 bases fitting TRBD2. V trimming: 8 bases; J trimming: 9 bases; junction bases outside the gene matches: 7. In germline, CDR1 is ENHRY, CDR2 SYGVKD. The CDR3 has 14 residues. The CDR3 nucleotides read TGTGCCATCTCTACTAGCGGGAGGGAGGGTGAGCAGTTCTTC. As protein: CAISTSGREGEQFF.

This chain links TRBV18 with TRBJ1-2, with 8 nucleotides matching TRBD1. The CDR3 sequence is 15 residues long. J gave up 5 bases and V 2 bases, and 7 bases lay outside the gene matches. Per the germline V gene, CDR1 is KGHSH and CDR2 is LQKENI. CDR3 sequence (DNA): TGTGCCAGCTCACCAGGGGCCAGGGGGCGGTATGGCTACACCTTC. Its translation is CASSPGARGRYGYTF. The variable domain in full, with the rest retrieved from reference TRBV18 and TRBJ1-2, is NAGVMQNPRHLVRRRGQEARLRCSPMKGHSHVYWYRQLPEEGLKFMVYLQKENIIDESGMPKERFSAEFPKEGPSILRIQQVVRGDSAAYFCASSPGARGRYGYTFGSGTRLTVV.

The chain employs TRBV7-3 and TRBJ2-1; 7 nucleotides line up with TRBD1. Germline loops: CDR1 SGHTA, CDR2 FQGTGA. Trimming at V came to 4 bases and at J to 0 bases, leaving 3 bases not matched to a gene. The CDR3 covers 15 residues. CDR3 DNA sequence: TGTGCCAGCAGCTATCGACAGGGCTCCTACAATGAGCAGTTCTTC. It is translated as CASSYRQGSYNEQFF.

This chain connects TRBV4-3 to TRBJ2-3; D is ambiguous. This CDR3 contains 15 residues. The germline CDR1 and CDR2 sequences are LGHNA and YSLEER. With 0 bases removed from V and 0 bases from J, the gap between germline ends came to 7 bases. CDR3 sequence reads: CASSQDSVSTDTQYF. In DNA form, the CDR3 reads TGCGCCAGCAGCCAAGACTCGGTTAGCACAGATACGCAGTATTTT.

The V call is TRBV7-3, the J call TRBJ2-7, with 11 nucleotides matching TRBD2. Per germline, CDR1 SGHTA and CDR2 FQGTGA. V shed 5 bases, J shed 2 bases, and the junction held 5 bases outside the gene matches. The CDR3 sequence is 15 residues long. CDR3 sequence: CASSLLAGGPYEQYF. In nucleotides, the CDR3 is TGTGCCAGCAGCCTCCTAGCGGGAGGCCCCTACGAGCAGTACTTC.

This chain uses TRBV28 with TRBJ1-6; D is possibly TRBD1 (5 bases). Germline V CDR1 and CDR2: MDHEN, SYDVKM. CDR3 length equals 18 residues. With 6 bases removed from V and 4 bases from J, the gap between germline ends came to 22 bases. The CDR3 loop reads CASRSGTDDDYYNSPLHF. The CDR3 DNA reads as TGTGCCAGCAGATCTGGGACGGACGACGACTATTATAATTCACCCCTCCACTTT.

This clone was seen only once. This chain connects TRBV9 to TRBJ2-2, with D unclear. Looked up from germline, CDR1 is SGDLS and CDR2 is YYNGEE. The CDR3 runs 16 residues. V lost 3 bases to trimming and J lost 0 bases, with 12 bases between them. CDR3 sequence: CASSATAFSNTGELFF. In DNA, the CDR3 is TGTGCCAGCAGCGCCACAGCTTTCTCGAACACCGGGGAGCTGTTTTTT.

The chain couples TRBV9 to TRBJ1-3; D is uncertain. V lost 3 bases to trimming and J lost 0 bases, with 22 bases between them. CDR3 length: 19 residues. CDR1 is SGDLS and CDR2 is YYNGEE in the germline V gene. CDR3 coding DNA: TGTGCCAGCAGCGCCCCTGCGGCCGGGGAAGGGCACTCTGGAAACACCATATATTTT. Translating gives CASSAPAAGEGHSGNTIYF.

This clone has a handful of counts. This chain uses TRBV24-1 with TRBJ2-5; D is unresolved. From germline, CDR1 is KGHDR and CDR2 SFDVKD. Trimming shortened V by 0 bases and J by 5 bases, and 6 bases separated the two germline ends. The CDR3 extends over 13 amino acids. The CDR3 nucleotides are TGTGCCACCAGTGATTTGCAAACGGAGACCCAGTACTTC. The encoded protein is CATSDLQTETQYF.

The chain employs TRBV5-1 and TRBJ2-1; 10 bases map to TRBD2. V lost 3 bases, J lost 4 bases, and 10 bases stayed unmatched. CDR3 size: 17 residues. Germline CDR1 and CDR2: SGHRS and YFSETQ. CDR3 bases: TGCGCCAGCAGCTATGCCGTTAGCGGGGGGCCGTACAATGAGCAGTTCTTC. Translating it yields CASSYAVSGGPYNEQFF.

CDR3 amino acids: CASSVGGTGETQYF. The CDR3 nucleotides read TGTGCCAGCAGCGTTGGCGGGACGGGTGAGACCCAGTACTTC. V is TRBV9 and J is TRBJ2-5; TRBD2 might be the D (6 bases). The V gene's germline CDR1 is SGDLS and CDR2 YYNGEE. V was cut by 2 bases and J by 5 bases, with 13 bases left in between. CDR3 length: 14 residues.

This sequence joins TRBV4-2 and TRBJ1-6; D perhaps matches TRBD1 (5 bases). Germline V gene data show CDR1 as LGHNA and CDR2 as YNFKEQ. Trimming cost V 8 bases and J 6 bases, with 17 bases left between them. The length of the CDR3 is 15 residues. The CDR3 DNA reads as TGTGCCAGCCGGGACCGAAATGAGGGTAATTCACCCCTCCACTTT. Its translation: CASRDRNEGNSPLHF.

The chain uses TRBV7-6 and TRBJ2-1, with 7 nucleotides matching TRBD2. The CDR3 is 16 amino acids. V shed 0 bases and J 6 bases; nucleotides not matched to a gene: 8. The V gene's germline CDR1 is SGHVS and CDR2 FNYEAQ. The CDR3: CASSLAQGLEGNEQFF. For the CDR3, the DNA is TGTGCCAGCAGCTTAGCGCAAGGACTAGAAGGCAATGAGCAGTTCTTC.

The CDR3, as DNA: TGCAGTGCCAGTCCGAAGACAGGGATATCCTACAATGAGCAGTTCTTC. The encoded protein is CSASPKTGISYNEQFF. The rearrangement links TRBV20-1 to TRBJ2-1, with 7 bases lining up with TRBD1. V was clipped by 6 bases and J by 1 base; unmatched bases: 12. Germline CDR1 is DFQATT and CDR2 is SNEGSKA (reference sequence). The CDR3 has 16 residues.

Turning to this clone: Other nucleotide sequences from this sample produce the same CDR3. The chain employs TRBV5-1 and TRBJ1-1; D unresolved. The CDR3 loop spans 13 amino acids. V lost 0 bases to trimming and J lost 4 bases, with 7 bases between them. Germline values: CDR1 SGHRS, CDR2 YFSETQ. CDR3 sequence: CASSLGSGTEAFF. CDR3 DNA: TGCGCCAGCAGCTTGGGTAGTGGCACTGAAGCTTTCTTT.

This clone was seen just once. The chain combines TRBV6-1 with TRBJ1-5; D possibly corresponds to TRBD1 (5 bases). This CDR3 is 14 amino acids long. V lost 4 bases and J lost 11, with 18 bases in between. Germline V gene sequence: CDR1 MNHNS, CDR2 SASEGT. The CDR3 DNA follows: TGTGCCAGCAGTGGAGCCGGGGGACGGGGGACCCAGCATTTT. Translating it yields CASSGAGGRGTQHF.